This TCR beta chain was profiled in a study of beta chain features in type 1 diabetes (dated by TCRdb to 2016 to 2019). With regard to the full study: Mean age, gender distribution, total cell number and subset yield were not different between patients and healthy donors. A total of about 110 million sorted cells were examined across all samples, and the number of cells per subset was strongly correlated with RNA yield. Regulatory and stem cell-like memory subsets were isolated from only 8 patients and about eight healthy donors, whereas naive and central memory subsets came from all 30 or so donors. In the study, recently diagnosed type 1 diabetes patients and matched healthy donors were compared on the TCRB repertoires of their sorted circulating CD4+ T cell subsets. What the research found in general, with its limitations: Fewer insertions and more nucleotide deletions at VDJ recombination sites were observed in patients with type 1 diabetes, implying thymic rearrangement abnormalities. In all four CD4+ subsets, TCRB CDR3 length was moderately but significantly shorter in type 1 diabetes patients. Because cDNA rather than genomic DNA was sequenced, highly expressing activated cells could have been over-represented, although no difference in activation and CD3 levels was found between groups. HLA sub-analyses involved small numbers of individuals, so any influence of HLA type on TCRB rearrangement remained unresolved. PCR might favor shorter templates, but patient and control samples were amplified and corrected together, so any skew would affect both groups equally. Naive, central memory and regulatory TCRB repertoires appeared to be more similar among patients than among healthy donors.

This clone was observed a few times. This clone's antigen is unknown. No base quality information exists; no much larger clone differs at one position. A single peripheral blood draw of around 100 mL on average was collected from each donor into heparinised tubes. Naive, central memory, regulatory and stem cell-like memory CD4+ T cells were sorted on a BD FACSAria II using a panel including CD45RO, CCR7, CD25, CD127, CD95 and CD27. Purity was above 95% for every sorted population. PBMCs were isolated immediately by Lymphoprep density gradient centrifugation and stained directly without culture. So that batch effects would be minimized, each experiment stained and sorted samples in pairs, pairing one healthy donor with one patient. All of the isolated RNA was reverse transcribed with the High Capacity cDNA Reverse Transcription Kit, so expressed TCRB transcripts were sequenced. Deep immunoSEQ sequencing was applied to naive, central memory and regulatory T cell samples, giving an average of around 3.8 million total reads per sample. After sorted cells were lysed in RLT buffer, RNA was extracted with DNase-treated RNeasy Micro or Mini kits, with the choice depending on cell number. Each cell subset was processed separately to prevent cross-contamination, with patient and healthy donor samples processed together. TCRB sequences were amplified from cDNA with the immunoSEQ multiplex PCR, producing 87-bp fragments spanning the CDR3 region. The amplicons were sequenced using the Illumina HiSeq platform. The authors' analysis ran thus. PCR bias was computationally corrected using synthetic template baselines, reads within Hamming distance 2 were collapsed, and singletons that could not be merged were discarded. Reads were aligned against IMGT to assign V, D and J genes, CDR3 length and insertions or deletions at six rearrangement sites. Within each subset, clonotype counts were normalized to sorted cell number, after which true diversity and Gini coefficients were computed with the tcR R package. The overlap coefficient, calculated on TCRB nucleotide sequences, was used to measure repertoire sharing. As a proxy for the pre-selection repertoire, out-of-frame TCRB sequences from naive cells were analyzed. The immuneACCESS repertoire file appears here via TCRdb, limited to in-frame rearrangements. These files lack a portion of the clones; in checked studies, under half of the deficit traces to unresolved V genes, and the cause of the others is not known. V and J calls and clone size are as listed in that table; D and trimming were resolved from the DNA. Counted in this sample were around 690,000 clones; about an eighth of them appeared once. Jointly, the top ten make up roughly 0.12% of the sample.

The CDR3 sequence holds 14 residues, the cysteine and phenylalanine included. The entry retains the CDR3 DNA only, 42 bases that are in frame from base 1. The germline ends are 17 bases apart after V is trimmed by 5 bases and J by 4 bases. CDR1 GTSNPN and CDR2 SVGIG were looked up in the germline V gene (reference sequence). The clonotype originates from a man aged 30 to 45 with type 1 diabetes. The sample taken for sequencing was naive CD4+ T cells from blood. The cell subset or site label of this sample denotes: true naive CD4+ T cells. Rearrangement joined TRBV30 to TRBJ1-2; a tentative D call is TRBD1 (6 bases match). The nucleotide sequence is TGTGCCTGGGCCTCGGGGGGCCCGATCTATGGCTACACCTTC. It encodes CAWASGGPIYGYTF.